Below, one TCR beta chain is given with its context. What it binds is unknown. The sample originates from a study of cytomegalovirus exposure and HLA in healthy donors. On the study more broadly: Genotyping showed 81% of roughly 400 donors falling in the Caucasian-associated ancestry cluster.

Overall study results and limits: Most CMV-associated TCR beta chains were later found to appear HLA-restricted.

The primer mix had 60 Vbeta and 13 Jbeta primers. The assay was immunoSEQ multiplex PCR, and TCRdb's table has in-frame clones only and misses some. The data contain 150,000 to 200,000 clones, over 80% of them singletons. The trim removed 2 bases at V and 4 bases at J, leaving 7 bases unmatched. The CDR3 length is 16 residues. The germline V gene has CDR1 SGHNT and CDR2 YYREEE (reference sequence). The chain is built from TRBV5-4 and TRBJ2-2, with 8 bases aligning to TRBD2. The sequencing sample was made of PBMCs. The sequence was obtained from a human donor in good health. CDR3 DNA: TGTGCCAGCAGCTTCCGCACAGCGGGGGCCACCGGGGAGCTGTTTTTT. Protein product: CASSFRTAGATGELFF. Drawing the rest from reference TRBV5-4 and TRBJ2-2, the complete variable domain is ETGVTQSPTHLIKTRGQQVTLRCSSQSGHNTVSWYQQALGQGPQFIFQYYREEENGRGNFPPRFSGLQFPNYSSELNVNALELDDSALYLCASSFRTAGATGELFFGEGSRLTVL.